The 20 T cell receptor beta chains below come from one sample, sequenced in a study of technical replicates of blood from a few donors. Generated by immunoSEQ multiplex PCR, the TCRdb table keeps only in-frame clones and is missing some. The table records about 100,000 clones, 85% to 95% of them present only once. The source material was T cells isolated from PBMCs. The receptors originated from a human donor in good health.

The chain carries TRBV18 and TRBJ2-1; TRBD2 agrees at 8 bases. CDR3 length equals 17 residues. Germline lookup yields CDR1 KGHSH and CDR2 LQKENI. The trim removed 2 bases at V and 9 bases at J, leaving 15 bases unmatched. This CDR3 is CASSPFAGGLFGSEQFF. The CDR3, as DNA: TGTGCCAGCTCACCATTCGCGGGAGGACTTTTTGGGAGTGAGCAGTTCTTC.

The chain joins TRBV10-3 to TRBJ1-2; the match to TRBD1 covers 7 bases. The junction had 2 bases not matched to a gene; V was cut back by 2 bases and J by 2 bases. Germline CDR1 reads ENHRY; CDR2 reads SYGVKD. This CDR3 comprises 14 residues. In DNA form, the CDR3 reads TGTGCCATCAGTGAGGGGACAGCGAACTATGGCTACACCTTC. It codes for CAISEGTANYGYTF.

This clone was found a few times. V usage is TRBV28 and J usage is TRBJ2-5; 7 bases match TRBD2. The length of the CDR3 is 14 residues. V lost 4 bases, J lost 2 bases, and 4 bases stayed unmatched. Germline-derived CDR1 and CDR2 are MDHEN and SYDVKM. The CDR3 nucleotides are TGTGCCAGCAGTTCAGCGGGAATACAAGAGACCCAGTACTTC. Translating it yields CASSSAGIQETQYF. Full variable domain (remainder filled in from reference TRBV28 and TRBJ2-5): DVKVTQSSRYLVKRTGEKVFLECVQDMDHENMFWYRQDPGLGLRLIYFSYDVKMKEKGDIPEGYSVSREKKERFSLILESASTNQTSMYLCASSSAGIQETQYFGPGTRLLVL.

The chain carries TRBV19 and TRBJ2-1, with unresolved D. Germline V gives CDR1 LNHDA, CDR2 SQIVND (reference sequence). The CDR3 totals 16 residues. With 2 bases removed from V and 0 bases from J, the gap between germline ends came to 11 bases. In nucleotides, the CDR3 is TGTGCCAGTAGTATAAAGATCCTGAGCTCCTACAATGAGCAGTTCTTC. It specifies CASSIKILSSYNEQFF. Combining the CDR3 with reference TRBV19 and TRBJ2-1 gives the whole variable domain DGGITQSPKYLFRKEGQNVTLSCEQNLNHDAMYWYRQDPGQGLRLIYYSQIVNDFQKGDIAEGYSVSREKKESFPLTVTSAQKNPTAFYLCASSIKILSSYNEQFFGPGTRLTVL.

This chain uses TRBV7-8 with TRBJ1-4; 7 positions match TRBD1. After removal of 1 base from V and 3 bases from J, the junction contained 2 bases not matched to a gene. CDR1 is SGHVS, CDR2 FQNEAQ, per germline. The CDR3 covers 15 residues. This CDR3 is CASSLEGQSNEKLFF. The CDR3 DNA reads TGTGCCAGCAGCTTAGAGGGACAGTCTAATGAAAAACTGTTTTTT. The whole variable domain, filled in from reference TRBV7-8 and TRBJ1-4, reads GAGVSQSPRYKVAKRGQDVALRCDPISGHVSLFWYQQALGQGPEFLTYFQNEAQLDKSGLPSDRFFAERPEGSVSTLKIQRTQQEDSAVYLCASSLEGQSNEKLFFGSGTQLSVL.

CDR3 bases: TGTGCCAGCAGCCGCGGGGCAGGCCAAATTAGCTCCTACAATGAGCAGTTCTTC. Translating gives CASSRGAGQISSYNEQFF. This chain links TRBV5-4 with TRBJ2-1; a possible D gene is TRBD2 (6 bases). The CDR3 consists of 18 residues. Germline assignment: CDR1 SGHNT and CDR2 YYREEE (reference sequence). Deletions cut 4 bases from V and 0 bases from J, with 20 bases between. Complete variable domain (other parts from reference TRBV5-4 and TRBJ2-1): ETGVTQSPTHLIKTRGQQVTLRCSSQSGHNTVSWYQQALGQGPQFIFQYYREEENGRGNFPPRFSGLQFPNYSSELNVNALELDDSALYLCASSRGAGQISSYNEQFFGPGTRLTVL.

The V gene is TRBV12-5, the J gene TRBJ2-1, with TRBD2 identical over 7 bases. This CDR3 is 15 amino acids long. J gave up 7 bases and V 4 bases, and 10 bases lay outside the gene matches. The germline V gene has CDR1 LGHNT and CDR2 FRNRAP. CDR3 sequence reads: CASGSRTSLWNEQFF. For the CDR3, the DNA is TGTGCTAGTGGTTCGAGGACTAGTTTATGGAATGAGCAGTTCTTC.

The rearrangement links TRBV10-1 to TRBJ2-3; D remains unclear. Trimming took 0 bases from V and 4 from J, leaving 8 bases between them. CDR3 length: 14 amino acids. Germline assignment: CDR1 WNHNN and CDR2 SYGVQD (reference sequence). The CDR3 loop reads CASSESAQADTQYF. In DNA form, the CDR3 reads TGCGCCAGCAGTGAGTCGGCCCAAGCAGATACGCAGTATTTT.

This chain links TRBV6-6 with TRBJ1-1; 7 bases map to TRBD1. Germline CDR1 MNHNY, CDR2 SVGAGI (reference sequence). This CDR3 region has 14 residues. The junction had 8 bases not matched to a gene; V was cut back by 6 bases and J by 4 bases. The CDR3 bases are TGTGCCAGCAGGGGAGGACAGGCTGTCACTGAAGCTTTCTTT. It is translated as CASRGGQAVTEAFF.

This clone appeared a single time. The CDR3 nucleotides read TGTGCCACCAGCAGGACAGCCCAAGAGACCCAGTACTTC. Protein sequence: CATSRTAQETQYF. The genes are TRBV15 and TRBJ2-5, with D possibly TRBD1 on 5 matching bases. Germline V CDR1 and CDR2: LNHNV, YYDKDF (reference sequence). The CDR3 totals 13 residues. V was shortened by 3 bases and J by 1 base, with 6 bases between the two germline ends.

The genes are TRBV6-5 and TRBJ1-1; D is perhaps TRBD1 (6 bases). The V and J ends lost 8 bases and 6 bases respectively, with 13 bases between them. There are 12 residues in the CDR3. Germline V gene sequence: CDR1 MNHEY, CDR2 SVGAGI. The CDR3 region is CASSRGGAEAFF. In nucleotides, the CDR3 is TGTGCCAGCTCTAGGGGGGGGGCTGAAGCTTTCTTT.

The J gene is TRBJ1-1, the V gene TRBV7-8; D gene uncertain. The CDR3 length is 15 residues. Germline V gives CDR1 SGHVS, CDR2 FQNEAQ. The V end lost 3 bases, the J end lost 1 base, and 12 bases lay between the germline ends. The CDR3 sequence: CASSLNSFQNTEAFF. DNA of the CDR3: TGTGCCAGCAGCTTGAACAGCTTTCAGAACACTGAAGCTTTCTTT.

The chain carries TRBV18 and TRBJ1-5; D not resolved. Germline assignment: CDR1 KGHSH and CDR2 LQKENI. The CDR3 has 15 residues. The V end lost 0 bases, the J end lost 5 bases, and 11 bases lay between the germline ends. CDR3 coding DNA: TGTGCCAGCTCACCACCCGACCGGGGTTATCAGCCCCAGCATTTT. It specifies CASSPPDRGYQPQHF.

CDR3 in amino acids: CASSPLAGRVYEQYF. CDR3 coding DNA: TGTGCCAGCAGTCCACTAGCGGGAAGGGTCTACGAGCAGTACTTC. The chain employs TRBV28 and TRBJ2-7, with 10 bases identical to TRBD2. This CDR3 has 15 residues. With V trimmed by 5 bases and J by 3 bases, 7 bases remained unmatched. CDR1 and CDR2 from the germline V gene are MDHEN and SYDVKM. The complete variable domain, with remaining parts taken from reference TRBV28 and TRBJ2-7, reads DVKVTQSSRYLVKRTGEKVFLECVQDMDHENMFWYRQDPGLGLRLIYFSYDVKMKEKGDIPEGYSVSREKKERFSLILESASTNQTSMYLCASSPLAGRVYEQYFGPGTRLTVT.

The CDR3 here is CASSLLQGSEQYF. The CDR3 DNA reads as TGTGCCAGCAGCTTGCTACAGGGGTCGGAGCAGTACTTC. This chain connects TRBV7-9 to TRBJ2-7, with TRBD1 identical over 7 bases. Trimming at V came to 3 bases and at J to 7 bases, leaving 6 bases not matched to a gene. The CDR3 covers 13 residues. CDR1 is SEHNR and CDR2 is FQNEAQ in the germline V gene (reference sequence).

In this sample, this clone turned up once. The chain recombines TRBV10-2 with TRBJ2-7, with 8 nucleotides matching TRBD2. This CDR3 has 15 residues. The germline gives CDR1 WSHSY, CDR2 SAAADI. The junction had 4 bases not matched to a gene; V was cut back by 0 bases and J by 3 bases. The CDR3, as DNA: TGCGCCAGCAGTGAGTCAGGGACTAGTAACTACGAGCAGTACTTC. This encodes CASSESGTSNYEQYF.

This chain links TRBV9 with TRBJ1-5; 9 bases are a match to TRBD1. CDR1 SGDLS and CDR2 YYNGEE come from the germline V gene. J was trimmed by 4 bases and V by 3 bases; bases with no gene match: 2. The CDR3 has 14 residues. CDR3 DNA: TGTGCCAGCAGCGGAGGACAGGGGAATCAGCCCCAGCATTTT. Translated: CASSGGQGNQPQHF.

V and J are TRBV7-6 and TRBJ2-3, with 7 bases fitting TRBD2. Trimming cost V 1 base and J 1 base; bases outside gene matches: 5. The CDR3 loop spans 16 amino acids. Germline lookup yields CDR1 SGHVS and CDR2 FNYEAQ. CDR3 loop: CASSLDGRTRTDTQYF. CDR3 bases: TGTGCCAGCAGCTTAGACGGGAGGACTCGCACAGATACGCAGTATTTT. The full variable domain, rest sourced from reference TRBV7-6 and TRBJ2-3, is GAGVSQSPRYKVTKRGQDVALRCDPISGHVSLYWYRQALGQGPEFLTYFNYEAQQDKSGLPNDRFSAERPEGSISTLTIQRTEQRDSAMYRCASSLDGRTRTDTQYFGPGTRLTVL.

The CDR3 is CASSLGDRRETQYF. DNA for the CDR3: TGTGCCAGCAGTTTAGGGGATAGGAGGGAGACCCAGTACTTC. This chain connects TRBV28 to TRBJ2-5; a possible D gene is TRBD2 (5 bases). V was clipped by 2 bases and J by 5 bases, with 12 bases between them. Germline V gene lookup returns CDR1 MDHEN and CDR2 SYDVKM. This CDR3 contains 14 residues.

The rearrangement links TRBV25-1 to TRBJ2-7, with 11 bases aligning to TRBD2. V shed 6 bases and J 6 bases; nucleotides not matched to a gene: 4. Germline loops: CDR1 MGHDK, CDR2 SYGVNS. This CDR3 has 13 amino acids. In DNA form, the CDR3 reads TGTGCCAGCAGACTAGCGGGAGCGGCCGAGCAGTACTTC. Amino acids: CASRLAGAAEQYF.